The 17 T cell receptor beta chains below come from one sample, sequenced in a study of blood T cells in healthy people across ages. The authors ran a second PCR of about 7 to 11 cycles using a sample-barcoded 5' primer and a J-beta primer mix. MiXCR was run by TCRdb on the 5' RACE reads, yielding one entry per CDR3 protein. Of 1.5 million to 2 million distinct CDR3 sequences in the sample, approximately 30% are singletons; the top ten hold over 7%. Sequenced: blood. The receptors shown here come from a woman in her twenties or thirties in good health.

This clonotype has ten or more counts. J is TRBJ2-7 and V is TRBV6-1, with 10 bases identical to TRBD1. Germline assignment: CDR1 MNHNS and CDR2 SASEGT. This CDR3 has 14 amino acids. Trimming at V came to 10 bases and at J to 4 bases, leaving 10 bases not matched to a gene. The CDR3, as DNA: TGTGCCACAAACAGTCGGACAGGGGGGTACGAGCAGTACTTC. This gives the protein CATNSRTGGYEQYF.

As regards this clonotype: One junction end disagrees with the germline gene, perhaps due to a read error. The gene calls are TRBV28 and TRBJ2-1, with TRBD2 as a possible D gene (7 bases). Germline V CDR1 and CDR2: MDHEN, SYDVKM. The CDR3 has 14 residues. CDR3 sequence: CAGSLGGGANEQFF. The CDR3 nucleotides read TGTGCCGGCAGTTTAGGTGGGGGGGCCAATGAGCAGTTCTTC. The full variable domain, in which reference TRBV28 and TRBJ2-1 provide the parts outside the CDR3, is DVKVTQSSRYLVKRTGEKVFLECVQDMDHENMFWYRQDPGLGLRLIYFSYDVKMKEKGDIPEGYSVSREKKERFSLILESASTNQTSMYLCAGSLGGGANEQFFGPGTRLTVL.

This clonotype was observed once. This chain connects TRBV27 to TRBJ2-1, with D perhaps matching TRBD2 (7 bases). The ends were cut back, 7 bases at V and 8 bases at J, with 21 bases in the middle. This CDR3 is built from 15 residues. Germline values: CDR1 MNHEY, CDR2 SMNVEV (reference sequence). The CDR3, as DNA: TGTGCCAGCACCCAGGGGACTGGCGGGAGATATGAGCAGTTCTTC. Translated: CASTQGTGGRYEQFF.

Here the CDR3 DNA reads TGTGCCAGCAGCCAGCGGGACGTCGGCGGAGGCTACACCTTC. Protein: CASSQRDVGGGYTF. The chain combines TRBV5-5 with TRBJ1-2, with a tentative D call TRBD1 (5 bases). The germline V gene encodes CDR1 SGHKS and CDR2 YYEKEE (reference sequence). This CDR3 region has 14 residues. With 4 bases removed from V and 8 bases from J, the gap between germline ends came to 18 bases.

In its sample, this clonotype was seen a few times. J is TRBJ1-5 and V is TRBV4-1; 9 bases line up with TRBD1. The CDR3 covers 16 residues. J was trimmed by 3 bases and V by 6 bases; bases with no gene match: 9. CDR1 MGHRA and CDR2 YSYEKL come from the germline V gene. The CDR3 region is CASSQLGTGSNQPQHF. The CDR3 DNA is TGCGCCAGCAGTCAACTCGGGACAGGGTCCAATCAGCCCCAGCATTTT.

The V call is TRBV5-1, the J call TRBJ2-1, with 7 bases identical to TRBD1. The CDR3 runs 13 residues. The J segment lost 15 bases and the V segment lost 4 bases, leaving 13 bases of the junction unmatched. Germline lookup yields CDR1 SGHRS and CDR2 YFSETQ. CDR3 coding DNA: TGCGCCAGCAGCCTGGGACAGACAACTAGTGGGTTCTTC. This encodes CASSLGQTTSGFF.

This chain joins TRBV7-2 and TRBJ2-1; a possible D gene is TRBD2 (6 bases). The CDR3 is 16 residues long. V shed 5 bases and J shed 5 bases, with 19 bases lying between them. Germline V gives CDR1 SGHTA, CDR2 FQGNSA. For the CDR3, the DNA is TGTGCCAGCAGCCTCGCTTCGGGACTTTTGAACAATGAGCAGTTCTTC. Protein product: CASSLASGLLNNEQFF.

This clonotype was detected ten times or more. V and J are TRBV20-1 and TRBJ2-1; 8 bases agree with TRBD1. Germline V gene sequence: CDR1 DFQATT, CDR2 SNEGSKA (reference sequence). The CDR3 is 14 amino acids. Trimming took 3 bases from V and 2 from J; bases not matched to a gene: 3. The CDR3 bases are TGCAGTGCTAGGCAGGGGGCCGCCTACAATGAGCAGTTCTTC. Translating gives CSARQGAAYNEQFF.

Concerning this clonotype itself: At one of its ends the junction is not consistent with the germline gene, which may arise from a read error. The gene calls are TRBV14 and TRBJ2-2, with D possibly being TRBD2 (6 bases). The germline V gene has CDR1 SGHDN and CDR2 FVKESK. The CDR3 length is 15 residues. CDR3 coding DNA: TGTGCCAGCAGTCCACGGGACTCATACACCCGGGAGCTGTTTTTT. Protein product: CASSPRDSYTRELFF.

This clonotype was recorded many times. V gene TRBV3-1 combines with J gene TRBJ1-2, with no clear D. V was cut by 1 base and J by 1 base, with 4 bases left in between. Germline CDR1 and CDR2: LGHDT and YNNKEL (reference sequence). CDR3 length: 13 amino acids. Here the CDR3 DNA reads TGTGCCAGCAGCCAAGGGAGTAACTATGGCTACACCTTC. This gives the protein CASSQGSNYGYTF.

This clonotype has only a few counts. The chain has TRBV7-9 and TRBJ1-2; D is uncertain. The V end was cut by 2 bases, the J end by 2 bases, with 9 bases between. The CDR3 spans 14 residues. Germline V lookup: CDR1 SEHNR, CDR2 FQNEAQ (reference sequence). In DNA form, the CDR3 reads TGTGCCAGCAGCTTATTATCGGTCAACTATGGCTACACCTTC. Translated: CASSLLSVNYGYTF. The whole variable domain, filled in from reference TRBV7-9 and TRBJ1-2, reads DTGVSQNPRHKITKRGQNVTFRCDPISEHNRLYWYRQTLGQGPEFLTYFQNEAQLEKSRLLSDRFSAERPKGSFSTLEIQRTEQGDSAMYLCASSLLSVNYGYTFGSGTRLTVV.

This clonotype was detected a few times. CDR3 loop: CASGPGTATRNTEAFF. The CDR3 DNA reads as TGTGCTAGTGGTCCCGGGACTGCTACCAGGAACACTGAAGCTTTCTTT. This chain links TRBV12-5 with TRBJ1-1; the D gene is possibly TRBD1 (5 bases). The V and J ends lost 5 bases and 1 base respectively, with 17 bases between them. There are 16 residues in the CDR3. Germline CDR1 reads LGHNT; CDR2 reads FRNRAP.

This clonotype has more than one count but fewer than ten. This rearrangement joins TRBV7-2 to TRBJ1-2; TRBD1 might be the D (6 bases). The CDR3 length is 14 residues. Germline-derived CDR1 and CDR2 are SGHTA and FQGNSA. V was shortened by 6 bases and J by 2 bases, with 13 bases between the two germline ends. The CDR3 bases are TGTGCCAGCAGGACGAGCGGACAGAACTATGGCTACACCTTC. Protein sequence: CASRTSGQNYGYTF.

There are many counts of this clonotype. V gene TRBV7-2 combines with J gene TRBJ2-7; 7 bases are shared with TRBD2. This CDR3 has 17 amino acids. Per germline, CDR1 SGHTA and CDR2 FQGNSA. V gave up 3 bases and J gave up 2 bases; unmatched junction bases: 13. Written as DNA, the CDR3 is TGTGCCAGCAGCTTCGGCCCCCCGCTAGCGGACCCCTACGAGCAGTACTTC. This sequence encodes CASSFGPPLADPYEQYF.

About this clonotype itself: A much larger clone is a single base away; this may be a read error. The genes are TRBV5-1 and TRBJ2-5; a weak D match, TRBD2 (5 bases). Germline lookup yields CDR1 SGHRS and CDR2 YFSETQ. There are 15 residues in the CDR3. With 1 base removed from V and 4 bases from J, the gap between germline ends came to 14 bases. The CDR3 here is CASSLNGVTRETQYF. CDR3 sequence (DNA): TGCGCCAGCAGCTTGAACGGGGTAACCCGAGAGACCCAGTACTTC.

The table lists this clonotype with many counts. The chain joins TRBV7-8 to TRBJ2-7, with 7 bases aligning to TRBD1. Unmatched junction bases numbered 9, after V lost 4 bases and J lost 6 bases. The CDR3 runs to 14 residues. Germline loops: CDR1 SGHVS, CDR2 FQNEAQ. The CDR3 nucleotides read TGTGCCAGCAGCTCCCGGGACAGTTCTATCGAGCAGTACTTC. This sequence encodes CASSSRDSSIEQYF.

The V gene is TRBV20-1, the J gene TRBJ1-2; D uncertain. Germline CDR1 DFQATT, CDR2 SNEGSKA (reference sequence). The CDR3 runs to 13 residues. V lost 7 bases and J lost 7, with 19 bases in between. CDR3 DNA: TGCAGTGTTAGTTTTTTGATCAATGGTGGCTACACCTTC. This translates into CSVSFLINGGYTF.